This T cell receptor (beta chain) was captured in a study of spatial heterogeneity in lung cancer. Study observations and caveats: Counts of expanded alpha and beta TCRs within tumors tracked the tumor nonsynonymous mutation count.

Time point here: sample taken at primary tumor resection. In each case, whole RNA from tumor, nontumor lung or frozen PBMC was sequenced unsorted. By share of the sample, this clonotype is medium-sized. Its antigen remains unknown. Germline-derived CDR1 and CDR2 are MNHEY and SVGEGT. Trimming removed 2 bases from V and 6 bases from J; junction bases left unmatched: 6. The CDR3 loop spans 15 amino acids. TCRdb analysed the 5' RACE reads with MiXCR anew, one entry per CDR3 protein. The sample lists about 4,200 distinct CDR3 sequences, 6% to 7% seen once, with about 19% in the top ten. The rearrangement uses TRBV6-2 or TRBV6-3 and TRBJ2-1; 8 bases are shared with TRBD1. The source is a male donor with early-stage non-small cell lung cancer. Specimen: lung tumor tissue, collected at surgery. The CDR3 protein is CASSYRTGLSNEQFF. The DNA of the CDR3 is TGTGCCAGCAGTTACAGGACAGGGTTGAGCAATGAGCAGTTCTTC.